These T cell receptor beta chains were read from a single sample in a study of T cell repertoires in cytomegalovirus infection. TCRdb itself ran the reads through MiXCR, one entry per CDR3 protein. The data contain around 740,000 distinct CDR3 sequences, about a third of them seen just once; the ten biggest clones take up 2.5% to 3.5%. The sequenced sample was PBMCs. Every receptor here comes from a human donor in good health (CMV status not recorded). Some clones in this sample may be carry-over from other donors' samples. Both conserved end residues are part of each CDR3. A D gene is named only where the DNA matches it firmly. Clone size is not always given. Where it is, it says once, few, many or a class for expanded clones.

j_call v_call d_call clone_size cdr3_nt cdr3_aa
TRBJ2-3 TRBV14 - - TGTGCCAGCAGCCACGGGTGGGGGATCACAGATACGCAGTATTTT CASSHGWGITDTQYF
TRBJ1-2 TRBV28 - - TGTGCCAGCAGTTACCGGGGCTTTAACTATGGCTACACCTTC CASSYRGFNYGYTF
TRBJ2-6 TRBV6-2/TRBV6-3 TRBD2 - TGTGCCAGCAGTTACTCGAGTCGACTAGCGGGGGCTGCTGGGGCCAACGTCCTGACTTTC CASSYSSRLAGAAGANVLTF
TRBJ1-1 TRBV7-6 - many TGTGCCAGCACAAACAGGCACACTGAAGCTTTCTTT CASTNRHTEAFF
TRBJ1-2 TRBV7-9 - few TGTGCCAGCAGCGGAGGGGCAGGGAACTATGGCTACACCTTC CASSGGAGNYGYTF
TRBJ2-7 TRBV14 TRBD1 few TGTGCCAGCAGCTCCCCCGGCAGGGGGTACGAGCAGTACTTC CASSSPGRGYEQYF
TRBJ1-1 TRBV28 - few TGTGCCAGCAGTCAGGGAGCGGGCGCTGAAGCTTTCTTT CASSQGAGAEAFF
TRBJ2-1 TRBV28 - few TGTGCCAGCAGTTTGCGGACAGTCTACAATGAGCAGTTCTTC CASSLRTVYNEQFF
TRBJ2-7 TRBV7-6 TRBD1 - TGTGCCAGCAGCTTTGGCTCCGGGACAGGCTACGAGCAGTACTTC CASSFGSGTGYEQYF
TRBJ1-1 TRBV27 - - TGTGCCAGCAGTTCGCGGCATACAGCTGAAGCTTTCTTT CASSSRHTAEAFF
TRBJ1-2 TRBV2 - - TGTGCCAGCCGAGGGGGGATAACCTTCTATGGCTACACCTTC CASRGGITFYGYTF
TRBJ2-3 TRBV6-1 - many TGTGCCAGCAGCGTAGGGGCTTTTGGGACAGATACGCAGTATTTT CASSVGAFGTDTQYF
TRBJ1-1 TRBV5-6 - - TGTGCCAGCAGCTTGTTCCAAGCTAACACTGAAGCTTTCTTT CASSLFQANTEAFF
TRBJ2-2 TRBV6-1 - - TGTGCCAGCAGTGGATTACAGGGTATCGGGGAGCTGTTTTTT CASSGLQGIGELFF
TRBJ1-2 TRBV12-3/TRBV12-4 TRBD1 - TGTGCCAGCAGTTTGGACAGGGGAACGGTCTATCGCTACACCTTC CASSLDRGTVYRYTF
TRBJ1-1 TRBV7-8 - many TGTGCCAGCCACGCAGTGATCGACACTGAAGCTTTCTTT CASHAVIDTEAFF
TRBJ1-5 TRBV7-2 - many TGTGCCAGCAGCTTACTAAAGCAGCCCCAGCATTTT CASSLLKQPQHF
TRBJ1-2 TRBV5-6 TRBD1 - TGTGCCAGCAGCTCTGGGACAGCCCCTGTGGACACCTTC CASSSGTAPVDTF
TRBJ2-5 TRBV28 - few TGTGCCAGCAGTTTCGTCCAGGCATGGCCCCAGTACTTC CASSFVQAWPQYF
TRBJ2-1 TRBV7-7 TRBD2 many TGTGCTAGCAGCTTAGGGCCAGCGGGAGCCGGGAATGAGCAGTTCTTC CASSLGPAGAGNEQFF
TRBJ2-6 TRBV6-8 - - TGTGCCAGCATTGATCCTCACTCTGGGGCCAACGTCCTGACTTTC CASIDPHSGANVLTF
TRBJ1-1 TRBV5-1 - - TGCGCCAGCAGCCAGACGGGGGTGGACACTGAAGCTTTCTTT CASSQTGVDTEAFF
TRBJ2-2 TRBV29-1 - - TGCAGCGTTGAAGCCCGGACGCCCGGGGAGCTGTTTTTT CSVEARTPGELFF
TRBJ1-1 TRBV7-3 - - TGTGCCAGCAGCCCAAGCGGACGGGGGAACACTGAAGCTTTCTTT CASSPSGRGNTEAFF
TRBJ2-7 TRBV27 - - TGTGCCAGCACCCTAGGGGCCCACCTCTCCTACGAGCAGTACTTC CASTLGAHLSYEQYF
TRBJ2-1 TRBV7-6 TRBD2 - TGTGCCAGCAGCCTCCAGGCTAGCGGGATCAATGAGCAGTTCTTC CASSLQASGINEQFF
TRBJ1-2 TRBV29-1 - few TGCAGCGTTCCAACAGTTACCCTCAATGGCTACACCTTC CSVPTVTLNGYTF
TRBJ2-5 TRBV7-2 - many TGTGCCAGCAGCTTAGGGGCAGCTCAAGAGACCCAGTACTTC CASSLGAAQETQYF
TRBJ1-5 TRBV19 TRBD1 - TGTGCCAGTAGTACCCGGGACAGCCTAAATCAGCCCCAGCATTTT CASSTRDSLNQPQHF
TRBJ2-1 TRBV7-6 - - TGTGCCAGCAGCTTTAGTGTCTGGAATGAGCAGTTCTTC CASSFSVWNEQFF
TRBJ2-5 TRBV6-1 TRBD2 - TGTGCCAGCAGTGAAGGACTAGCGGGGGGGGAGACCCAGTACTTC CASSEGLAGGETQYF
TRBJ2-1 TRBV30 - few TGTGCCTGGAGTGGAGGGGACCCCTACAATGAGCAGTTCTTC CAWSGGDPYNEQFF
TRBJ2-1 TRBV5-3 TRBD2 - TGTGCCAGCAGCCCGGGACTAGCGTGGAATGAGCAGTTCTTC CASSPGLAWNEQFF
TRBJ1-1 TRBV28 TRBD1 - TGTGCCAGCAGGCCGACAGGGTGGAACACTGAAGCTTTCTTT CASRPTGWNTEAFF
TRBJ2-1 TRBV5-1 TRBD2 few TGCGCCAGCAGCTTGCGGCTAGCGGGAGGGATCTCCTACAATGAGCAGTTCTTC CASSLRLAGGISYNEQFF
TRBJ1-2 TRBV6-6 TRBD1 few TGTGCCAGCAGCCCCGGACAGGGCCGGGCCTTTGGCTACACCTTC CASSPGQGRAFGYTF
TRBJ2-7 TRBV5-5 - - TGTGCCAGCAGCTGGGGTTTTGCAGAAACCTACGAGCAGTACTTC CASSWGFAETYEQYF
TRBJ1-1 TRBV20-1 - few TGCAGTGCGTCCTTTAGGGCCCGGGGAGCTTTCTTT CSASFRARGAFF
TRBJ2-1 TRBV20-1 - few TGCAGTGCCCGCGGGGTAAATTCCTACAATGAGCAGTTCTTC CSARGVNSYNEQFF
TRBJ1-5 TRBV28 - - TGTGCCTCCTACGGGGGGCAGCGCAATCAGCCCCAGCATTTT CASYGGQRNQPQHF
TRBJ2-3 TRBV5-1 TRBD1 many TGTGCCAGCAGCTTAGGACAGGGGTCCACAGATACGCAGTATTTT CASSLGQGSTDTQYF
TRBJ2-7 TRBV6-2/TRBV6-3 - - TGTGCCAGCAGTTTGTGGAGGGACTACGAGCAGTACTTC CASSLWRDYEQYF
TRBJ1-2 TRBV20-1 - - TGCAGTGCTAACTCTAACTATGGCTACACCTTC CSANSNYGYTF
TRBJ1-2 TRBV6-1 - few TGTGCCAGCAGTGAAGCGCCGACAGCTAACTATGGCTACACCTTC CASSEAPTANYGYTF
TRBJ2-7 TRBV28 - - TGTGCCAGCAGTCCATCGGGAAAACCTGACTACGAGCAGTACTTC CASSPSGKPDYEQYF
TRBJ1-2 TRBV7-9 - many TGTGCCAGCAGCTTAGCCAACGCTCATGGCTACACCTTC CASSLANAHGYTF
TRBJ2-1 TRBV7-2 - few TGCATAGTCCCTCGATCCTACAATGAGCAGTTCTTC CIVPRSYNEQFF
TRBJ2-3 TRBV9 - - TGTGCCAGCAGCAACCCCACCCGCACAGATACGCAGTATTTT CASSNPTRTDTQYF
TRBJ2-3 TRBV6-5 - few TGTGCCAGCAGGGGAACAAGCGGAAGCACAGATACGCAGTATTTT CASRGTSGSTDTQYF
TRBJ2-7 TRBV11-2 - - TGTGCCAGCAGCTTACCAGGGTTTGGCGAGCAGTACTTC CASSLPGFGEQYF
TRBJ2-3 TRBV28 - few TGTGCCAGCAGTTCCCCTCGGGACCAGGCTGATGCAGATACGCAGTATTTT CASSSPRDQADADTQYF
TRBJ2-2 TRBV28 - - TGTGCCAGCGGGGATTACAGGGCGGGCACCGGGGAGCTGTTTTTT CASGDYRAGTGELFF
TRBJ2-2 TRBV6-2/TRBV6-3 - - TGTGCCAGCACCCCGGTCGGGAACACCGGGGAGCTGTTTTTT CASTPVGNTGELFF
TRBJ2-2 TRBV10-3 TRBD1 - TGTGCCATCAGCGACAGGGAATCCACCGGGGAGCTGTTTTTT CAISDRESTGELFF